These 22 T cell receptor beta chains were all obtained from the same sample, sequenced in a study of radiation and T cells in renal cell carcinoma. The time point: baseline pretreatment blood. The treatment is: 15 Gy SBRT to primary tumor, nephrectomy 4 weeks later. Measured with immunoSEQ multiplex PCR; TCRdb has only the in-frame clones, and not every one. The sample lists over 120,000 clones, about 88% occurring once. Source: blood, taken from a patient whose treatment included radiotherapy and nephrectomy. Source of these receptors: a woman in her forties or fifties with renal cell carcinoma.

V and J are TRBV6-1 and TRBJ1-2; D is uncertain. This CDR3 region has 12 residues. Germline lookup yields CDR1 MNHNS and CDR2 SASEGT. The V end lost 2 bases, the J end lost 3 bases, and 4 bases lay between the germline ends. DNA for the CDR3: TGTGCCAGCAGTGAAAACTACTATGGCTACACCTTC. Its translation is CASSENYYGYTF.

The chain links TRBV7-3 to TRBJ1-1, with TRBD1 matching 7 bases. The V and J ends lost 2 bases and 5 bases, in that order; junction bases with no gene match: 8. The germline gives CDR1 SGHTA, CDR2 FQGTGA. This CDR3 region has 15 residues. The CDR3 bases are TGTGCCAGCAGCTTATTGGTAGGGGGCGAAACTGAAGCTTTCTTT. It yields the protein CASSLLVGGETEAFF.

The chain uses TRBV7-9 and TRBJ1-1; D unresolved. The ends were cut back, 7 bases at V and 8 bases at J, with 14 bases in the middle. The germline V gene encodes CDR1 SEHNR and CDR2 FQNEAQ (reference sequence). This CDR3 contains 12 residues. The CDR3 DNA reads as TGTGCCAGCACCTTTAATTCAGGAGAAGCTTTCTTT. Translating it yields CASTFNSGEAFF.

The J gene is TRBJ1-2, the V gene TRBV6-5, with a tentative D call TRBD1 (6 bases). V was shortened by 8 bases and J by 8 bases, with 12 bases between the two germline ends. The CDR3 covers 11 residues. The germline gives CDR1 MNHEY, CDR2 SVGAGI. Written as DNA, the CDR3 is TGTGCCAGCGGACCAGGGGAAGGCTACACCTTC. Its protein product is CASGPGEGYTF.

The rearrangement links TRBV29-1 to TRBJ1-3, with 8 bases aligning to TRBD1. Looked up from germline, CDR1 is SQVTM and CDR2 is ANQGSEA. The V segment lost 7 bases and the J segment 5 bases; nucleotides outside the gene matches: 10. This CDR3 is built from 14 residues. The CDR3: CSALDRGSRNTIYF. As DNA, the CDR3 is TGCAGCGCCCTAGACAGGGGATCCCGAAACACCATATATTTT.

The genes are TRBV6-5 and TRBJ2-4, with D tentatively TRBD2 (6 bases). Germline assignment: CDR1 MNHEY and CDR2 SVGAGI. The CDR3 sequence is 14 residues long. The germline V and J ends were trimmed by 5 bases and 3 bases, with 11 bases remaining between them. The CDR3 spells CASSNAGFKNIQYF. CDR3 coding DNA: TGTGCCAGCAGTAACGCGGGGTTCAAAAACATTCAGTACTTC.

The gene calls are TRBV29-1 and TRBJ1-1; D might be TRBD1 (5 bases). The CDR3 sequence is 12 residues long. Germline V CDR1 and CDR2: SQVTM, ANQGSEA. Trimming shortened V by 7 bases and J by 1 base, and 10 bases separated the two germline ends. CDR3: CSGGGANTEAFF. Here the CDR3 DNA reads TGCAGCGGTGGAGGGGCGAACACTGAAGCTTTCTTT.

The table lists this clone with a few counts. The genes are TRBV30 and TRBJ1-4; D unclear. Between the trimmed V and J ends, which lost 3 bases and 10 bases, there was a span of 12 bases. Germline assignment: CDR1 GTSNPN and CDR2 SVGIG (reference sequence). This CDR3 comprises 12 residues. CDR3 nucleotide sequence: TGTGCCTGGAGCTTCAGCCGGGGAAAACTGTTTTTT. Amino acids: CAWSFSRGKLFF. Supplemented by reference TRBV30 and TRBJ1-4, the full variable domain reads SQTIHQWPATLVQPVGSPLSLECTVEGTSNPNLYWYRQAAGRGLQLLFYSVGIGQISSEVPQNLSASRPQDRQFILSSKKLLLSDSGFYLCAWSFSRGKLFFGSGTQLSVL.

The chain combines TRBV23-1 with TRBJ1-3, with unresolved D. TRBV23-1 is sorted into the ORF group, with uncertain function. V was clipped by 6 bases and J by 2 bases, with 20 bases between them. The CDR3 loop spans 17 amino acids. The CDR3 is CASRSKTTCPPGNTIYF. CDR3 DNA sequence: TGCGCCAGCAGGAGCAAGACGACTTGCCCCCCTGGAAACACCATATATTTT.

V and J are TRBV6-5 and TRBJ2-5; D not certain. CDR3 length: 11 residues. Germline values: CDR1 MNHEY, CDR2 SVGAGI. The germline V and J ends were trimmed by 5 bases and 3 bases, with 4 bases remaining between them. CDR3 sequence: CASSQKETQYF. The CDR3 region has the DNA TGTGCCAGCAGTCAGAAAGAGACCCAGTACTTC.

The chain is built from TRBV5-1 and TRBJ1-5; D may be TRBD1 (6 bases). The CDR3 is 13 residues long. Germline V gene data show CDR1 as SGHRS and CDR2 as YFSETQ. Trimming shortened V by 5 bases and J by 4 bases, and 10 bases separated the two germline ends. CDR3 in DNA: TGCGCCAGCAGGGACAGCTTAAATCAGCCCCAGCATTTT. It yields the protein CASRDSLNQPQHF.

The rearrangement joins TRBV6-1 to TRBJ1-2, with D possibly TRBD1 on 5 matching bases. The CDR3 runs 14 residues. Germline V lookup: CDR1 MNHNS, CDR2 SASEGT. V was cut by 6 bases and J by 4 bases, with 15 bases left in between. Written as DNA, the CDR3 is TGTGCCAGCAGACTCTCACAGGACTCCTATGGCTACACCTTC. It encodes CASRLSQDSYGYTF.

The rearrangement uses TRBV6-6 and TRBJ1-2, with a possible D match to TRBD1 (5 bases). Germline CDR1 reads MNHNY; CDR2 reads SVGAGI (reference sequence). The CDR3 spans 14 residues. V was trimmed by 4 bases and J by 3 bases, leaving 12 bases between them. The DNA for the CDR3 is TGTGCCAGCAGTTCATTGGGGCGCTACTATGGCTACACCTTC. Translating gives CASSSLGRYYGYTF.

CDR3 coding DNA: TGTGCCAGCTCACCTGGACTAGCTGCAGATACGCAGTATTTT. Protein sequence: CASSPGLAADTQYF. The J gene is TRBJ2-3, the V gene TRBV18; 8 positions agree with TRBD2. Losses at the gene ends were 3 bases for V and 4 bases for J; bases not matched to a gene: 3. The CDR3 sequence is 14 residues long. Per the germline V gene, CDR1 is KGHSH and CDR2 is LQKENI.

The chain uses TRBV5-1 and TRBJ2-2, with 12 bases fitting TRBD2. CDR1 SGHRS and CDR2 YFSETQ come from the germline V gene. The J segment lost 10 bases and the V segment lost 2 bases, leaving 12 bases of the junction unmatched. The CDR3 is 17 residues long. Here the CDR3 reads CASSFPLAGGPVVELFF. CDR3 nucleotides: TGCGCCAGCAGCTTCCCCCTAGCGGGGGGGCCCGTCGTGGAGCTGTTTTTT. The whole variable domain, remainder taken from reference TRBV5-1 and TRBJ2-2, is KAGVTQTPRYLIKTRGQQVTLSCSPISGHRSVSWYQQTPGQGLQFLFEYFSETQRNKGNFPGRFSGRQFSNSRSEMNVSTLELGDSALYLCASSFPLAGGPVVELFFGEGSRLTVL.

The J gene is TRBJ2-1, the V gene TRBV6-1; maybe TRBD1 (6 bases). Trimming stripped 9 bases from V and 1 base from J, with 13 bases between. The CDR3 consists of 14 residues. The germline V gene encodes CDR1 MNHNS and CDR2 SASEGT. CDR3 sequence: CASNLQGSYNEQFF. CDR3 DNA: TGTGCCAGTAATCTACAGGGATCCTACAATGAGCAGTTCTTC.

The table lists this clone with a few counts. This chain joins TRBV30 and TRBJ1-1; TRBD1 agrees at 10 bases. CDR1 is GTSNPN, CDR2 SVGIG, per germline (reference sequence). With V trimmed by 2 bases and J by 7 bases, 10 bases remained unmatched. CDR3 length equals 15 residues. The CDR3 protein is CAWSFLPGTGVEAFF. Written as DNA, the CDR3 is TGTGCCTGGAGTTTCCTCCCCGGGACAGGGGTTGAAGCTTTCTTT.

The rearrangement uses TRBV28 and TRBJ1-2; 7 positions agree with TRBD1. CDR3 size: 14 residues. The ends lost 5 bases at V and 4 bases at J; junction bases unmatched: 7. Germline-derived CDR1 and CDR2 are MDHEN and SYDVKM. The DNA of the CDR3 is TGTGCCAGCAGTATTAACAGGGGAGGCTATGGCTACACCTTC. Translating it yields CASSINRGGYGYTF.

This chain's CDR3 is CASSPIQGISYNEQFF. In nucleotides, the CDR3 is TGTGCCAGCAGCCCGATACAGGGAATTTCCTACAATGAGCAGTTCTTC. This chain joins TRBV7-6 and TRBJ2-1; D might be TRBD1 (6 bases). CDR1 SGHVS and CDR2 FNYEAQ come from the germline V gene. The CDR3 loop spans 16 amino acids. V was pared by 5 bases and J by 1 base, with 15 bases between.

The chain joins TRBV29-1 to TRBJ1-5, with D possibly matching TRBD1 (6 bases). The CDR3 runs to 13 residues. Trimming cost V 6 bases and J 5 bases, with 14 bases left between them. Germline CDR1 reads SQVTM; CDR2 reads ANQGSEA. The CDR3, as DNA: TGCAGCGTCCGAGGGGGGGTATATCAGCCCCAGCATTTT. It codes for CSVRGGVYQPQHF.

The gene calls are TRBV10-3 and TRBJ1-1; D not resolved. V lost 0 bases, J lost 11 bases, and 13 bases lay in between. This CDR3 comprises 13 residues. Germline loops: CDR1 ENHRY, CDR2 SYGVKD. The CDR3: CAISESREFKAFF. The DNA of the CDR3 is TGTGCCATCAGTGAGTCGCGGGAATTTAAGGCTTTCTTT.

CDR3 region: CASTLTPGQVSSYEQYF. Written as DNA, the CDR3 is TGCGCCAGCACCCTTACCCCGGGACAGGTGAGCTCCTACGAGCAGTACTTC. The genes are TRBV5-1 and TRBJ2-7; TRBD1 matches 8 bases. This CDR3 is built from 17 residues. V dropped 6 bases and J dropped 0; count of bases not matched to a gene: 14. Germline assignment: CDR1 SGHRS and CDR2 YFSETQ.